This TCR beta chain was documented in a study of blood T cell repertoires in COVID-19. The CDR3 runs to 16 residues. The V gene's germline CDR1 is SGHNT and CDR2 YYREEE (reference sequence). Trimming removed 3 bases from V and 8 bases from J; junction bases left unmatched: 14. In the source study's methods: Reference gene primers were amplified, and this amplification served to estimate nucleated cell counts. Using immunoSEQ multiplex PCR, the repertoire was profiled, and TCRdb retains in-frame clones only, with some absent. V and J calls and clone size come straight from that table; D and trimming were deduced from the DNA. The data hold roughly 250,000 clones, with roughly four fifths observed a single time.

The rearrangement joins TRBV5-4 to TRBJ1-1; 9 positions match TRBD1. Input material: peripheral blood. The clonotype originates from a man in his fifties or sixties with active or convalescent COVID-19. CDR3 nucleotide sequence: TGTGCCAGCAGCTCCGGACAGGGGTCCGGGGGTTCCGAAGCTTTCTTT. Amino acids: CASSSGQGSGGSEAFF.